Shown below are 30 T cell receptor beta chains from a single sample sequenced in a study of control samples from healthy donors and cancer patients. Here immunoSEQ multiplex PCR was the method, and the copy in TCRdb shows in-frame clones only, minus some. In the table there are roughly 80,000 clones, roughly 90% of which are singletons. The sample consisted of blood. The source of these receptors is a woman in her fifties or sixties in good health.

This clone has only a few counts. This sequence joins TRBV6-6 and TRBJ1-1, with D uncertain. Germline CDR1 MNHNY, CDR2 SVGAGI (reference sequence). The V end was cut by 7 bases, the J end by 11 bases, with 11 bases between. The CDR3 is made up of 10 amino acids. The chain's CDR3 is CASTGHRAFF. The CDR3 DNA reads as TGTGCCAGCACGGGTCACCGGGCTTTCTTT.

The gene calls are TRBV6-5 and TRBJ1-1, with D unresolved. Trimming took 4 bases from V and 4 from J, leaving 10 bases between them. This CDR3 is built from 13 residues. Germline CDR1 MNHEY, CDR2 SVGAGI. CDR3: CASSSRMSTEAFF. CDR3 nucleotides: TGTGCCAGCAGTTCCAGAATGAGCACTGAAGCTTTCTTT.

The chain joins TRBV9 to TRBJ1-5; D call uncertain. Trimming removed 0 bases at V and 1 base at J, with 5 bases between. Germline lookup yields CDR1 SGDLS and CDR2 YYNGEE. The CDR3 length is 14 residues. CDR3 in DNA: TGTGCCAGCAGCGTAGGGCTCAGCAATCAGCCCCAGCATTTT. Its translation is CASSVGLSNQPQHF.

The genes are TRBV6-2 or TRBV6-3 and TRBJ1-5; no clear D gene. Trimming removed 5 bases from V and 5 bases from J, with 13 bases in between. Germline V gives CDR1 MNHEY, CDR2 SVGEGT. CDR3 size: 14 residues. The CDR3 here is CASSLRPADQPQHF. The CDR3 region has the DNA TGTGCCAGCAGTCTTCGACCGGCTGATCAGCCCCAGCATTTT.

The V call is TRBV6-6, the J call TRBJ2-7, with 11 bases matching TRBD1. Per germline, CDR1 MNHNY and CDR2 SVGAGI (reference sequence). This CDR3 contains 14 residues. This CDR3 reads CASRGGGGQGEEMV. The CDR3, as DNA: TGTGCCAGCAGGGGTGGCGGGGGACAGGGGGAGGAAATGGTC.

This clone has a single count. The rearrangement links TRBV6-5 to TRBJ1-2; a weak D match, TRBD1 (5 bases). The CDR3 runs to 13 residues. Germline V gene sequence: CDR1 MNHEY, CDR2 SVGAGI. V lost 5 bases to trimming and J lost 6 bases, with 13 bases between them. CDR3 sequence (DNA): TGTGCCAGCAGTACCCAGGGAAAGAATGGCTACACCTTC. Its translation is CASSTQGKNGYTF.

The chain carries TRBV5-1 and TRBJ2-7; 9 nucleotides match TRBD1. The CDR3 runs 15 residues. Germline assignment: CDR1 SGHRS and CDR2 YFSETQ. Losses at the gene ends were 3 bases for V and 3 bases for J; bases not matched to a gene: 7. The CDR3 nucleotides read TGCGCCAGCAGCTCCGGGGGACAGGGTCTCTACGAGCAGTACTTC. Its protein is CASSSGGQGLYEQYF.

The chain uses TRBV19 and TRBJ1-5, with 9 bases matching TRBD1. V lost 8 bases and J lost 9; bases outside the gene matches: 14. The V gene's germline CDR1 is LNHDA and CDR2 SQIVND (reference sequence). The CDR3 is 15 amino acids. DNA for the CDR3: TGTGCCAGTGCGGACAGGGGCGGTGGCGAGGGGCCCCAGCATTTT. This codes for CASADRGGGEGPQHF.

The chain joins TRBV7-9 to TRBJ1-4; D remains ambiguous. In germline, CDR1 is SEHNR, CDR2 FQNEAQ (reference sequence). There are 15 residues in the CDR3. The ends were cut back, 3 bases at V and 7 bases at J, with 15 bases in the middle. DNA of the CDR3: TGTGCCAGCAGCTTGTCTCAGATGTACGGTGAAAAACTGTTTTTT. Amino acids: CASSLSQMYGEKLFF.

V is TRBV30 and J is TRBJ1-2; tentatively, D is TRBD1 (5 bases). The CDR3 is made up of 14 amino acids. V gave up 5 bases and J gave up 8 bases, with 21 bases separating them. Per germline, CDR1 GTSNPN and CDR2 SVGIG (reference sequence). The CDR3 protein is CAWSRGGFPGGYTF. In nucleotides, the CDR3 is TGTGCCTGGTCACGCGGTGGGTTTCCAGGGGGCTACACCTTC.

DNA for the CDR3: TGCGCCAGCAGCTTGGCCTGGGCGGGACAGGGGAATGAAAAACTGTTTTTT. Its translation is CASSLAWAGQGNEKLFF. The chain carries TRBV5-1 and TRBJ1-4; 10 nucleotides line up with TRBD1. Germline loops: CDR1 SGHRS, CDR2 YFSETQ. The CDR3 has 17 amino acids. The V and J ends lost 0 bases and 5 bases, in that order; junction bases with no gene match: 7.

In this sample, this clone turned up once. The chain links TRBV18 to TRBJ2-2; TRBD2 aligns across 7 bases. The CDR3 runs 16 residues. J gave up 3 bases and V 3 bases, and 7 bases lay outside the gene matches. Germline values: CDR1 KGHSH, CDR2 LQKENI. The CDR3 is CASSPFTGGDTGELFF. The CDR3 DNA reads as TGTGCCAGCTCACCGTTTACGGGGGGTGACACCGGGGAGCTGTTTTTT. Looking up the rest from reference TRBV18 and TRBJ2-2 gives the full variable domain: NAGVMQNPRHLVRRRGQEARLRCSPMKGHSHVYWYRQLPEEGLKFMVYLQKENIIDESGMPKERFSAEFPKEGPSILRIQQVVRGDSAAYFCASSPFTGGDTGELFFGEGSRLTVL.

The chain uses TRBV6-5 and TRBJ2-1, with D maybe TRBD2 (6 bases). Trimming stripped 7 bases from V and 11 bases from J, with 12 bases between. Germline V gene data show CDR1 as MNHEY and CDR2 as SVGAGI. The CDR3 is 11 amino acids. DNA of the CDR3: TGTGCCAGCACGGAGGGGCGGAAGCAGTTCTTC. It specifies CASTEGRKQFF.

The chain combines TRBV3-1 (or the pseudogene TRBV3-2) with TRBJ2-7; D assignment may be TRBD1 or TRBD2 (5 bases each). The CDR3 sequence is 14 residues long. Germline loops: CDR1 LGHDT, CDR2 YNNKEL (reference sequence). V lost 1 base and J lost 0, with 7 bases in between. CDR3 protein: CASSQAGSSYEQYF. The CDR3 coding sequence is TGTGCCAGCAGCCAAGCAGGGAGCTCCTACGAGCAGTACTTC.

The chain uses TRBV18 and TRBJ2-5, with 7 positions matching TRBD1. The V segment lost 4 bases and the J segment 5 bases; nucleotides outside the gene matches: 4. Germline CDR1 and CDR2: KGHSH and LQKENI. This CDR3 is 13 amino acids long. The CDR3 region is CASSRGQEETQYF. DNA for the CDR3: TGTGCCAGCTCACGAGGACAGGAGGAGACCCAGTACTTC.

The chain recombines TRBV5-4 with TRBJ1-1, with D perhaps TRBD1 (5 bases). Trimming shortened V by 0 bases and J by 6 bases, and 12 bases separated the two germline ends. This CDR3 has 14 residues. Germline V CDR1 and CDR2: SGHNT, YYREEE (reference sequence). The CDR3 bases are TGTGCCAGCAGCTTGGCGGGGGACCGGTCTGAAGCTTTCTTT. Protein: CASSLAGDRSEAFF.

This clone came up a few times. The chain employs TRBV19 and TRBJ2-5; TRBD1 matches at 9 bases. There are 14 residues in the CDR3. The V segment lost 3 bases and the J segment 7 bases; nucleotides outside the gene matches: 6. Looked up from germline, CDR1 is LNHDA and CDR2 is SQIVND (reference sequence). For the CDR3, the DNA is TGTGCCAGTAGTATTGGACAGGGGAGTTTGACCCAGTACTTC. Amino acid sequence: CASSIGQGSLTQYF. Together with reference TRBV19 and TRBJ2-5, the CDR3 gives the full variable domain: DGGITQSPKYLFRKEGQNVTLSCEQNLNHDAMYWYRQDPGQGLRLIYYSQIVNDFQKGDIAEGYSVSREKKESFPLTVTSAQKNPTAFYLCASSIGQGSLTQYFGPGTRLLVL.

This clone was seen a few times. This chain joins TRBV21-1 and TRBJ1-5. TRBV21-1 is noted as a pseudogene. The CDR3 is made up of 19 amino acids. The CDR3 region is CASSKAASRGGICNQPQHF. Here the CDR3 DNA reads TGTGCCAGCAGCAAAGCGGCTTCCAGGGGGGGGATATGCAATCAGCCCCAGCATTTT.

The gene calls are TRBV3-1 (or the pseudogene TRBV3-2) and TRBJ2-1, with 10 bases aligning to TRBD1. CDR3 length: 14 amino acids. The V and J ends lost 3 bases and 8 bases, in that order; junction bases with no gene match: 4. From germline, CDR1 is LGHDT and CDR2 YNNKEL (reference sequence). CDR3 nucleotides: TGTGCCAGCAGCCACACGACAGGGGGCGATGAGCAGTTCTTC. Translated: CASSHTTGGDEQFF.

This clone was counted a single time. The chain has TRBV18 and TRBJ1-1, with 7 nucleotides matching TRBD1. Trimming at V came to 3 bases and at J to 10 bases, leaving 14 bases not matched to a gene. The CDR3 contains 15 residues. CDR1 is KGHSH and CDR2 is LQKENI in the germline V gene. For the CDR3, the DNA is TGTGCCAGCTCACCTCGCTTCATAACAGGGGACGGAGCTTTCTTT. Translation gives CASSPRFITGDGAFF.

The rearrangement joins TRBV6-5 to TRBJ1-1; D gene ambiguous. Germline CDR1 and CDR2: MNHEY and SVGAGI. CDR3 length: 13 residues. Trimming stripped 10 bases from V and 0 bases from J, with 12 bases between. For the CDR3, the DNA is TGTGCCACCAACGACGGATTGAACACTGAAGCTTTCTTT. Protein: CATNDGLNTEAFF.

V usage is TRBV7-8 and J usage is TRBJ2-3, with D maybe TRBD1 (6 bases). CDR1 SGHVS and CDR2 FQNEAQ come from the germline V gene. The CDR3 runs 13 residues. V dropped 2 bases and J dropped 5 bases, with 8 bases sitting between them. The CDR3 reads CASSLLQGDTQYF. The CDR3 region has the DNA TGTGCCAGCAGCTTACTACAGGGAGATACGCAGTATTTT.

The chain carries TRBV24-1 and TRBJ1-4; maybe TRBD1 (5 bases). CDR3 length: 16 amino acids. V was shortened by 2 bases and J by 4 bases, with 13 bases between the two germline ends. Germline V gene lookup returns CDR1 KGHDR and CDR2 SFDVKD. The CDR3 nucleotides read TGTGCCACCAGTGATTCCGCAGACAGCTATAATGAAAAACTGTTTTTT. It specifies CATSDSADSYNEKLFF.

This rearrangement joins TRBV27 to TRBJ2-5; 11 positions agree with TRBD2. This CDR3 is built from 15 residues. After removal of 8 bases from V and 6 bases from J, the junction contained 11 bases not matched to a gene. The germline V gene has CDR1 MNHEY and CDR2 SMNVEV (reference sequence). The CDR3 nucleotides read TGTGCCAGCGGGGGTCTAGCGGGGGGCGAGAAGACCCAGTACTTC. It encodes CASGGLAGGEKTQYF.

The chain is built from TRBV10-3 and TRBJ1-2, with D tentatively TRBD1 (6 bases). This CDR3 has 12 amino acids. V was clipped by 3 bases and J by 6 bases, with 8 bases between them. From germline, CDR1 is ENHRY and CDR2 SYGVKD. The CDR3 here is CAISDTGNGYTF. CDR3 nucleotides: TGTGCCATCAGTGATACAGGGAATGGCTACACCTTC.

The rearrangement joins TRBV18 to TRBJ2-3; a possible D gene is TRBD2 (5 bases). Per the germline V gene, CDR1 is KGHSH and CDR2 is LQKENI. Trimming pared 2 bases from V and 3 bases from J, leaving 12 bases between. CDR3 length equals 15 residues. The CDR3 coding sequence is TGTGCCAGCTCACCAGGGCTCCCGGGGACAGATACGCAGTATTTT. Translating gives CASSPGLPGTDTQYF.

The J gene is TRBJ2-3, the V gene TRBV18, with 7 bases aligning to TRBD1. The CDR3 runs to 12 residues. CDR1 is KGHSH, CDR2 LQKENI, per germline. V was pared by 5 bases and J by 7 bases, with 3 bases of the junction left unmatched. The CDR3 region is CASSTGENTQYF. The CDR3 nucleotides read TGTGCCAGCTCAACAGGGGAAAATACGCAGTATTTT. The full variable domain, rest sourced from reference TRBV18 and TRBJ2-3, is NAGVMQNPRHLVRRRGQEARLRCSPMKGHSHVYWYRQLPEEGLKFMVYLQKENIIDESGMPKERFSAEFPKEGPSILRIQQVVRGDSAAYFCASSTGENTQYFGPGTRLTVL.

The chain is built from TRBV6-5 and TRBJ1-1; 7 bases agree with TRBD1. This CDR3 spans 14 amino acids. Germline-derived CDR1 and CDR2 are MNHEY and SVGAGI. Unmatched junction bases numbered 6, after V lost 7 bases and J lost 1 base. DNA of the CDR3: TGTGCCAGCAAGGGGGCCCGCGGGAACACTGAAGCTTTCTTT. The encoded protein is CASKGARGNTEAFF.

The chain uses TRBV27 and TRBJ2-5; possible D gene TRBD1, 6 bases. Germline CDR1 and CDR2: MNHEY and SMNVEV (reference sequence). Between the trimmed V and J ends, which lost 4 bases and 1 base, there was a span of 13 bases. The CDR3 spans 15 residues. The CDR3 region has the DNA TGTGCCAGCAGTTCACAGGGATGGGGCCAAGAGACCCAGTACTTC. It yields the protein CASSSQGWGQETQYF.

This chain links TRBV18 with TRBJ1-2, with 8 bases aligning to TRBD1. With 3 bases clipped from V and 10 bases from J, the junction kept 13 bases outside the gene matches. Germline assignment: CDR1 KGHSH and CDR2 LQKENI. This CDR3 is 15 amino acids long. CDR3 coding DNA: TGTGCCAGCTCACCGGCCCGGGGACAGGCCGTCGTCTACACCTTC. Its translation is CASSPARGQAVVYTF.